The sequence of this T cell receptor beta chain was determined in a study of cytomegalovirus exposure and HLA in healthy donors. The CDR3 spans 16 residues. V lost 6 bases, J lost 1 base, and 2 bases stayed unmatched. The V gene's germline CDR1 is LGHNA and CDR2 YNFKEQ. The study ran its PCR with 60 Vbeta and 13 Jbeta primers. The assay was immunoSEQ multiplex PCR, and TCRdb's table has in-frame clones only and misses some. The sample lists 150,000 to 200,000 clones; approximately 82% were seen once. A single count supports this clone. The rearrangement links TRBV4-2 to TRBJ2-1; 14 bases align to TRBD2. The sequence was collected from a woman in her 40s in good health and CMV-seropositive. Sequencing was done on a sample of PBMCs. This chain's CDR3 is CASRGLAGESYNEQFF. The CDR3 nucleotides are TGTGCCAGCAGGGGACTAGCGGGAGAATCCTACAATGAGCAGTTCTTC.